This T cell receptor (beta chain) was profiled in a study of blood T cell repertoires in COVID-19. As for the study in general: COVID-19 samples from acute and convalescent phases originated in the United States, Italy and Spain.

In the original processing: It was from reference gene primer amplification that nucleated cell counts were estimated. Data came from immunoSEQ multiplex PCR; TCRdb stores just in-frame clones and leaves some out. V and J calls and clone size are as listed in that table; D and trimming were resolved from the DNA. This table has 120,000 to 150,000 clones, 85% to 90% appearing once. Germline V gene lookup returns CDR1 LNHDA and CDR2 SQIVND (reference sequence). The CDR3 has 20 amino acids. The V segment lost 5 bases and the J segment 6 bases; nucleotides outside the gene matches: 19. The sample taken for sequencing was peripheral blood. J is TRBJ2-2 and V is TRBV19; 12 positions agree with TRBD1. The clonotype comes from a middle-aged man who had recovered from COVID-19. The CDR3 loop is CASSLTGDRGLVFSSGELFF. The CDR3 DNA reads TGTGCCAGTAGTCTGACCGGGGACAGGGGGCTTGTTTTTTCATCCGGGGAGCTGTTTTTT.